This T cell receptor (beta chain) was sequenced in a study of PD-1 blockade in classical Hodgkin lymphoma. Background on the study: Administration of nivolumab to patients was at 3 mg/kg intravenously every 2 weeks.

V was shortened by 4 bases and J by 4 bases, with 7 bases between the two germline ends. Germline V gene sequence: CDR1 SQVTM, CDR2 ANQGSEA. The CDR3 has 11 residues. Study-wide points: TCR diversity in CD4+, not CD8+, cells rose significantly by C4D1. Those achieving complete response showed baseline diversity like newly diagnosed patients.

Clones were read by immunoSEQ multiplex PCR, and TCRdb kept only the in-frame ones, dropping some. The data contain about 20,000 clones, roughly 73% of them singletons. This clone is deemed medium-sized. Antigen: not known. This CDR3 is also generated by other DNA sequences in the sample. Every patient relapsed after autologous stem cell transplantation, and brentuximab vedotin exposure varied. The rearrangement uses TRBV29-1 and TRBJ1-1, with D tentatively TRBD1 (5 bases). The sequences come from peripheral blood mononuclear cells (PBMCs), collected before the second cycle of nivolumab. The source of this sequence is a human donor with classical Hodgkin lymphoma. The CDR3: CSVGGGTEAFF. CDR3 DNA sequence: TGCAGCGTTGGGGGGGGCACTGAAGCTTTCTTT.